Listed here are 24 T cell receptor beta chains from one sample, sequenced in a study of response to subunit inactivated influenza vaccine (dated by TCRdb to 2016 to 2019). Receptor libraries were prepared by RT-PCR. Sequencer: Illumina HiSeq 2500. In TCRdb, the public reads were trimmed at Q25 with fastp and aligned with MiXCR, with productive beta chains retained. Under each unique CDR3 protein, matching rows form one entry showing the most common genes and DNA. This sample comprises some 520,000 distinct CDR3 sequences, more than 15% of them detected only once. The leading ten clones occupy 3% of the sample. The sequencing used CD4+ T cells sorted from PBMCs, collected roughly 24 months after vaccination. The receptor source for this set is a man in his fifties or sixties who received an inactivated influenza vaccine. Donor details come from another sample of the same person, matched by shared clones.

This clonotype has at least ten counts. The chain employs TRBV7-9 and TRBJ2-1; 9 bases match TRBD2. V lost 7 bases, J lost 5 bases, and 3 bases stayed unmatched. Germline CDR1 SEHNR, CDR2 FQNEAQ (reference sequence). This CDR3 comprises 13 residues. The chain's CDR3 is CASKTSGNNEQFF. The CDR3 DNA reads as TGTGCCAGCAAGACTAGCGGAAACAATGAGCAGTTCTTC. The complete variable domain, with remaining parts taken from reference TRBV7-9 and TRBJ2-1, reads DTGVSQNPRHKITKRGQNVTFRCDPISEHNRLYWYRQTLGQGPEFLTYFQNEAQLEKSRLLSDRFSAERPKGSFSTLEIQRTEQGDSAMYLCASKTSGNNEQFFGPGTRLTVL.

V gene TRBV3-1 combines with J gene TRBJ2-1; 8 positions agree with TRBD2. The ends lost 5 bases at V and 14 bases at J; junction bases unmatched: 5. The CDR3 consists of 11 residues. The V gene's germline CDR1 is LGHDT and CDR2 YNNKEL (reference sequence). CDR3 region: CASSTGTREFF. The CDR3 nucleotides read TGTGCCAGCAGCACCGGGACTAGGGAGTTCTTC.

The chain carries TRBV20-1 and TRBJ2-7; maybe TRBD2 (5 bases). The CDR3 is 15 residues long. The germline V gene has CDR1 DFQATT and CDR2 SNEGSKA (reference sequence). The V and J ends lost 3 bases and 1 base respectively, with 16 bases between them. The CDR3 DNA reads TGCAGTGCTAGTATCCCGGGGATGGAGTCCTACGAGCAGTACTTC. Residues: CSASIPGMESYEQYF.

The V call is TRBV21-1, the J call TRBJ2-2. TRBV21-1 is a pseudogene segment. CDR3 size: 15 residues. CDR3 loop: CASITPGRDTGELFF. CDR3 nucleotides: TGTGCCAGCATCACTCCAGGTCGGGACACCGGGGAGCTGTTTTTT.

Remarks on this clonotype: One junction end does not reproduce the germline sequence, and a read error may be involved. V is TRBV2 and J is TRBJ2-2; D gene ambiguous. CDR1 and CDR2 (germline): SNHLY, FYNNEI. CDR3 length: 15 residues. The CDR3 loop reads CASSQSGRNAGELFF. In nucleotides, the CDR3 is TGTGCCAGCAGTCAATCTGGGCGGAACGCCGGGGAGCTGTTTTTT.

This clonotype has a count of ten or more. The chain carries TRBV4-1 and TRBJ2-1; TRBD2 agrees at 8 bases. Per germline, CDR1 MGHRA and CDR2 YSYEKL. This CDR3 comprises 15 residues. Trimming at V came to 0 bases and at J to 11 bases, leaving 9 bases not matched to a gene. The CDR3 here is CASSQEGNGRGKQFF. CDR3 bases: TGCGCCAGCAGCCAAGAGGGCAACGGGAGGGGGAAGCAGTTCTTC.

This clonotype has only a few counts. This sequence joins TRBV20-1 and TRBJ2-1, with 8 bases fitting TRBD2. The ends lost 1 base at V and 0 bases at J; junction bases unmatched: 2. The germline V gene has CDR1 DFQATT and CDR2 SNEGSKA (reference sequence). This CDR3 is built from 15 residues. CDR3 residues: CSARVAGHSYNEQFF. DNA of the CDR3: TGCAGTGCTAGAGTAGCGGGACACTCCTACAATGAGCAGTTCTTC.

This clonotype occurred a few times. The chain carries TRBV6-1 and TRBJ2-5; 13 bases agree with TRBD2. J was trimmed by 5 bases and V by 5 bases; bases with no gene match: 11. Germline loops: CDR1 MNHNS, CDR2 SASEGT. The CDR3 runs to 17 residues. In nucleotides, the CDR3 is TGTGCCAGCAGTCCACCACCCACTAGCGGGGGGGCGGAGACCCAGTACTTC. It yields the protein CASSPPPTSGGAETQYF.

This clonotype appeared many times. V is TRBV7-2 and J is TRBJ1-6; 7 bases are a match to TRBD1. Germline V lookup: CDR1 SGHTA, CDR2 FQGNSA. V trimming: 5 bases; J trimming: 6 bases; junction bases outside the gene matches: 7. The CDR3 has 15 residues. The CDR3 sequence is CASSVERGLNSPLHF. CDR3 bases: TGTGCCAGCAGCGTAGAGAGGGGGCTTAATTCACCCCTCCACTTT.

This clonotype has a handful of counts. CDR3 DNA sequence: TGTGCCAGCAGTTCCCCCTACAGGGGAGGCTCCTACGAGCAGTACTTC. As protein: CASSSPYRGGSYEQYF. The chain carries TRBV28 and TRBJ2-7; D may be TRBD1 (7 bases). The germline gives CDR1 MDHEN, CDR2 SYDVKM. Between the trimmed V and J ends, which lost 4 bases and 0 bases, there was a span of 16 bases. The CDR3 is 16 amino acids.

This clonotype has only a few counts. The V gene is TRBV4-2, the J gene TRBJ2-1; TRBD1 aligns across 7 bases. Germline CDR1 and CDR2: LGHNA and YNFKEQ. With 0 bases clipped from V and 7 bases from J, the junction kept 9 bases outside the gene matches. This CDR3 has 16 amino acids. The CDR3 spells CASSQDDRQGTNEQFF. CDR3 nucleotides: TGTGCCAGCAGCCAAGATGATCGACAGGGAACTAATGAGCAGTTCTTC.

The chain carries TRBV28 and TRBJ1-5; D not resolved. Germline assignment: CDR1 MDHEN and CDR2 SYDVKM. The CDR3 contains 13 residues. With 3 bases removed from V and 8 bases from J, the gap between germline ends came to 11 bases. The CDR3 sequence: CASSLGWTEPQHF. The DNA for the CDR3 is TGTGCCAGCAGTTTGGGGTGGACCGAGCCCCAGCATTTT.

This chain uses TRBV5-1 with TRBJ1-1, with no clear D. Germline CDR1 and CDR2: SGHRS and YFSETQ. The CDR3 is made up of 15 amino acids. V was cut by 4 bases and J by 3 bases, with 16 bases left in between. DNA for the CDR3: TGCGCCAGCAGCCCCGGGCCGGCACGGGACACTGAAGCTTTCTTT. It encodes CASSPGPARDTEAFF.

The V gene is TRBV15, the J gene TRBJ2-7; 8 bases match TRBD1. The ends lost 1 base at V and 0 bases at J; junction bases unmatched: 2. CDR3 length equals 15 residues. CDR1 and CDR2 (germline): LNHNV, YYDKDF (reference sequence). CDR3 sequence reads: CATSRATGGSYEQYF. CDR3 in DNA: TGTGCCACCAGCAGAGCTACAGGGGGCTCCTACGAGCAGTACTTC. The entire variable domain, with the rest obtained from reference TRBV15 and TRBJ2-7, is as follows: DAMVIQNPRYQVTQFGKPVTLSCSQTLNHNVMYWYQQKSSQAPKLLFHYYDKDFNNEADTPDNFQSRRPNTSFCFLDIRSPGLGDTAMYLCATSRATGGSYEQYFGPGTRLTVT.

At least ten counts were recorded for this clonotype. The V call is TRBV20-1, the J call TRBJ2-4; 9 nucleotides agree with TRBD2. V shed 3 bases and J 0 bases; nucleotides not matched to a gene: 12. The V gene's germline CDR1 is DFQATT and CDR2 SNEGSKA (reference sequence). The CDR3 runs 18 residues. The CDR3, as DNA: TGCAGTGCTAGTCCGGCTAGCGGGACCAACGTAGCCAAAAACATTCAGTACTTC. This sequence encodes CSASPASGTNVAKNIQYF.

This chain uses TRBV20-1 with TRBJ2-7, with 7 bases aligning to TRBD2. The CDR3 covers 14 residues. Germline V lookup: CDR1 DFQATT, CDR2 SNEGSKA (reference sequence). J was trimmed by 2 bases and V by 2 bases; bases with no gene match: 6. The chain's CDR3 is CSARLAGVTYEQYF. CDR3 sequence (DNA): TGCAGTGCTAGATTAGCGGGCGTTACCTACGAGCAGTACTTC.

This clonotype was seen more than once but under ten times. The V call is TRBV11-2, the J call TRBJ2-1; a possible D gene is TRBD1 (6 bases). The V and J ends lost 4 bases and 7 bases respectively, with 14 bases between them. Germline V CDR1 and CDR2: SGHAT, FQNNGV. The CDR3 spans 14 residues. The CDR3 nucleotides read TGTGCCAGCAGCTCGACTGCCAGGGGAAATGAGCAGTTCTTC. It is translated as CASSSTARGNEQFF. Full variable domain (rest looked up from reference TRBV11-2 and TRBJ2-1): EAGVAQSPRYKIIEKRQSVAFWCNPISGHATLYWYQQILGQGPKLLIQFQNNGVVDDSQLPKDRFSAERLKGVDSTLKIQPAKLEDSAVYLCASSSTARGNEQFFGPGTRLTVL.

About this clonotype: At one end the junction does not follow the germline gene, possibly because of a read error. V gene TRBV3-1 combines with J gene TRBJ2-1; 8 nucleotides match TRBD2. Germline V gene sequence: CDR1 LGHDT, CDR2 YNNKEL (reference sequence). The CDR3 covers 17 residues. CDR3 region: CATSQVVGLAGYNEQFF. The CDR3 region has the DNA TGTGCCACCAGCCAAGTGGTTGGACTAGCAGGTTACAATGAGCAGTTCTTC.

This chain uses TRBV9 with TRBJ2-3; 10 bases align to TRBD2. The CDR3 covers 16 residues. Germline CDR1 reads SGDLS; CDR2 reads YYNGEE. J gave up 2 bases and V 7 bases, and 10 bases lay outside the gene matches. CDR3 nucleotides: TGTGCCAGCGGAATCTCTAGCGGGAGTTTCACAGATACGCAGTATTTT. It yields the protein CASGISSGSFTDTQYF.

The chain recombines TRBV12-3 or TRBV12-4 with TRBJ2-7, with 8 bases aligning to TRBD1. Trimming cost V 6 bases and J 3 bases; bases outside gene matches: 4. The CDR3 is made up of 13 amino acids. The CDR3, as DNA: TGTGCCAGCAGCATGGGACAGGTCTACGAGCAGTACTTC. Protein sequence: CASSMGQVYEQYF.

This clonotype was counted a few times. DNA of the CDR3: TGTGCCATCAGTGATATAGTCTCGCGCGTCGAGCAGTACTTC. The encoded protein is CAISDIVSRVEQYF. The chain uses TRBV10-3 and TRBJ2-7, with unresolved D. Germline loops: CDR1 ENHRY, CDR2 SYGVKD. There are 14 residues in the CDR3. Trimming left V 3 bases short and J 6 bases short, with 15 bases between.

The chain is built from TRBV7-9 and TRBJ1-1, with 7 bases matching TRBD1. J lost 3 bases, V lost 5 bases, and 9 bases had no gene match. Germline CDR1 reads SEHNR; CDR2 reads FQNEAQ (reference sequence). The CDR3 is made up of 15 amino acids. Written as DNA, the CDR3 is TGTGCCAGCAGCGCCCCGGCAGGGGGGGACACTGAAGCTTTCTTT. Its protein product is CASSAPAGGDTEAFF.

This chain joins TRBV7-8 and TRBJ2-4, with TRBD1 matching 9 bases. Germline V gene sequence: CDR1 SGHVS, CDR2 FQNEAQ. The CDR3 covers 19 residues. Unmatched junction bases numbered 16, after V lost 4 bases and J lost 3 bases. In nucleotides, the CDR3 is TGTGCCAGCAGCTCACGAGTGGGGGACAGGGTTTTGGGCAAAAACATTCAGTACTTC. Its translation is CASSSRVGDRVLGKNIQYF.

V gene TRBV21-1 combines with J gene TRBJ2-1. TRBV21-1 is labeled a pseudogene. The CDR3 totals 14 residues. CDR3 region: CASSNSTGLNEQFF. In nucleotides, the CDR3 is TGTGCCAGCAGCAATTCGACGGGGTTGAATGAGCAGTTCTTC.